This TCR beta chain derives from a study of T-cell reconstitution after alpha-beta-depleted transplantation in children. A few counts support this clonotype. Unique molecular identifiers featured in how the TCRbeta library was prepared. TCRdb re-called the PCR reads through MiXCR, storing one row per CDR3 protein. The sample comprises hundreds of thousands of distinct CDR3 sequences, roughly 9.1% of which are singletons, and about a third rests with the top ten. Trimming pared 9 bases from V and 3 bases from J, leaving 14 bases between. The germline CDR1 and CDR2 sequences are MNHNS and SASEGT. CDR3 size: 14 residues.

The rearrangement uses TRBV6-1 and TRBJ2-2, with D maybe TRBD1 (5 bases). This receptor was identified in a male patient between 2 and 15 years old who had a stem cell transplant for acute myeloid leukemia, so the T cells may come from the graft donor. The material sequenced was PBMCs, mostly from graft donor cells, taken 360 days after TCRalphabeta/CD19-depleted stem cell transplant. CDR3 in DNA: TGTGCCAGTGACACCGCCAGGGACACCGGGGAGCTGTTTTTT. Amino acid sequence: CASDTARDTGELFF.